Detailed here is one T cell receptor beta chain. Its target is unknown. This record comes from a study of CD8+ T cells in alopecia areata. Study-level findings and limits: Scalp clonality, together with expanded CD8+ clones among the top 100, fell significantly with tofacitinib. There was only one nonresponder, so it was unclear how baseline CD8+ expansion relates to response.

The treatment denotes: oral pan-JAK inhibitor, 5-10 mg twice daily. This CDR3 is 14 amino acids long. Germline CDR1 SGHDT, CDR2 YYEEEE. The V and J ends lost 0 bases and 8 bases respectively, with 14 bases between them. Reverse transcription of extracted RNA yielded cDNA, which provided the sequencing template. Profiled with immunoSEQ multiplex PCR; TCRdb holds only in-frame clones, not every one. The sample contains some 110,000 clones, approximately 52% of which appear only once. This specimen consisted of CD8+ T cells sorted from blood, obtained at week 4, from a patient treated with tofacitinib. The rearrangement joins TRBV5-6 to TRBJ1-2, with TRBD1 as a possible D gene (6 bases). The TCR sequence derives from a human donor with alopecia areata. This CDR3 reads CASSLETGRYGYTF. CDR3 DNA: TGTGCCAGCAGCTTGGAGACAGGAAGGTACGGCTACACCTTC. The variable domain in full, with the rest retrieved from reference TRBV5-6 and TRBJ1-2, is DAGVTQSPTHLIKTRGQQVTLRCSPKSGHDTVSWYQQALGQGPQFIFQYYEEEERQRGNFPDRFSGHQFPNYSSELNVNALLLGDSALYLCASSLETGRYGYTFGSGTRLTVV.